A selection of T cell receptor beta chains follows, all from one sample in a study of neoadjuvant anti-PD-1 for oral cavity cancer. Clones were sequenced by immunoSEQ multiplex PCR, and TCRdb holds only the in-frame ones, with some missing. The data show about 14,000 clones, about 63% seen once. The sample in question was PBMCs, obtained before nivolumab (anti-PD-1) treatment. These receptors were collected from a person aged 40 to 85 with oral cavity squamous cell carcinoma. CDR3s include the opening cysteine and the closing phenylalanine or tryptophan. Each record gives: CDR3 length, J gene, clone size, V gene, D gene, CDR3 protein, CDR3 DNA. The D gene is left open where the match is weak. For some rows the clone size is stated as once, few or many, or as a class when expanded; others skip it.

cdr3_length: 16; j_call: TRBJ2-1; clone_size: NA; v_call: TRBV5-1; d_call: NA; cdr3_aa: CASSLTGQAWNNEQFF; cdr3_nt: TGCGCCAGCAGCTTAACCGGGCAGGCTTGGAACAATGAGCAGTTCTTC
cdr3_length: 15; j_call: TRBJ1-2; clone_size: NA; v_call: TRBV4-1; d_call: NA; cdr3_aa: CASSPTGLANYGYTF; cdr3_nt: TGCGCCAGCAGTCCTACAGGACTTGCTAACTATGGCTACACCTTC
cdr3_length: 14; j_call: TRBJ2-7; clone_size: few; v_call: TRBV19; d_call: TRBD2; cdr3_aa: CASSISLAGDEQYF; cdr3_nt: TGTGCCAGTAGTATCTCACTAGCGGGAGACGAGCAGTACTTC
cdr3_length: 15; j_call: TRBJ2-5; clone_size: NA; v_call: TRBV11-2; d_call: NA; cdr3_aa: CASSLTGGPFETQYF; cdr3_nt: TGTGCCAGCAGCTTGACTGGAGGCCCCTTTGAGACCCAGTACTTC
cdr3_length: 15; j_call: TRBJ2-1; clone_size: NA; v_call: TRBV14; d_call: TRBD2; cdr3_aa: CASSQSSGANNEQFF; cdr3_nt: TGTGCCAGCAGCCAGTCTAGCGGGGCCAACAATGAGCAGTTCTTC
cdr3_length: 19; j_call: TRBJ1-3; clone_size: NA; v_call: TRBV4-1; d_call: NA; cdr3_aa: CASSQERGPGIRSGNTIYF; cdr3_nt: TGCGCCAGCAGCCAAGAGAGAGGGCCAGGGATCAGGTCTGGAAACACCATATATTTT
cdr3_length: 14; j_call: TRBJ1-2; clone_size: few; v_call: TRBV6-6; d_call: NA; cdr3_aa: CASSRTRDVWGYTF; cdr3_nt: TGTGCCAGCAGTAGAACTCGGGACGTGTGGGGCTACACCTTC
cdr3_length: 16; j_call: TRBJ2-1; clone_size: NA; v_call: TRBV11-3; d_call: NA; cdr3_aa: CASSLEAGLSYNEQFF; cdr3_nt: TGTGCCAGCAGCTTAGAGGCGGGACTCTCCTACAATGAGCAGTTCTTC
cdr3_length: 13; j_call: TRBJ1-2; clone_size: few; v_call: TRBV27; d_call: NA; cdr3_aa: CASSFLGAEGYTF; cdr3_nt: TGTGCCAGCAGTTTTCTTGGGGCGGAAGGCTACACCTTC
cdr3_length: 14; j_call: TRBJ1-5; clone_size: few; v_call: TRBV28; d_call: NA; cdr3_aa: CASSLAIPHQPQHF; cdr3_nt: TGTGCCAGCAGTTTGGCGATTCCCCACCAGCCCCAGCATTTT
cdr3_length: 13; j_call: TRBJ2-3; clone_size: NA; v_call: TRBV6-4; d_call: NA; cdr3_aa: CASSDQFADTQYF; cdr3_nt: TGTGCCAGCAGTGATCAGTTTGCAGATACGCAGTATTTT
cdr3_length: 13; j_call: TRBJ2-1; clone_size: NA; v_call: TRBV5-4; d_call: NA; cdr3_aa: CASSSGLPDEQFF; cdr3_nt: TGTGCCAGCAGCTCCGGACTTCCCGATGAGCAGTTCTTC
cdr3_length: 15; j_call: TRBJ2-5; clone_size: few; v_call: TRBV10-2; d_call: TRBD2; cdr3_aa: CASSGSGGVGETQYF; cdr3_nt: TGCGCCAGCAGCGGAAGCGGGGGGGTAGGAGAGACCCAGTACTTC
cdr3_length: 16; j_call: TRBJ2-2; clone_size: NA; v_call: TRBV7-8; d_call: NA; cdr3_aa: CASSHPRVQSDGELFF; cdr3_nt: TGTGCCAGCAGCCACCCTCGGGTCCAGTCGGACGGGGAGCTGTTTTTT
cdr3_length: 15; j_call: TRBJ2-3; clone_size: NA; v_call: TRBV6-1; d_call: NA; cdr3_aa: CASTMPSARRDTQYF; cdr3_nt: TGTGCCAGCACCATGCCTAGCGCGAGGAGGGATACGCAGTATTTT
cdr3_length: 12; j_call: TRBJ2-5; clone_size: NA; v_call: TRBV5-1; d_call: NA; cdr3_aa: CASSLGQETQYF; cdr3_nt: TGCGCCAGCAGCTTGGGACAAGAGACCCAGTACTTC
cdr3_length: 16; j_call: TRBJ1-2; clone_size: NA; v_call: TRBV5-4; d_call: NA; cdr3_aa: CASSFDRRPTNYGYTF; cdr3_nt: TGTGCCAGCAGCTTTGACAGGCGGCCTACTAACTATGGCTACACCTTC
cdr3_length: 14; j_call: TRBJ1-1; clone_size: NA; v_call: TRBV10-3; d_call: TRBD1; cdr3_aa: CAIRKQGGNTEAFF; cdr3_nt: TGTGCCATCAGGAAACAGGGGGGCAACACTGAAGCTTTCTTT
cdr3_length: 16; j_call: TRBJ1-2; clone_size: NA; v_call: TRBV5-6; d_call: NA; cdr3_aa: CASSLGRVAANYGYTF; cdr3_nt: TGTGCCAGCAGCTTGGGACGGGTTGCCGCTAACTATGGCTACACCTTC
cdr3_length: 15; j_call: TRBJ2-3; clone_size: NA; v_call: TRBV7-2; d_call: NA; cdr3_aa: CASSLGVIQSDTQYF; cdr3_nt: TGTGCCAGCAGCTTAGGAGTGATCCAGTCAGATACGCAGTATTTT
cdr3_length: 15; j_call: TRBJ1-2; clone_size: few; v_call: TRBV7-2; d_call: NA; cdr3_aa: CASSLAPGAGTGYTF; cdr3_nt: TGTGCCAGCAGCTTAGCGCCAGGGGCGGGCACTGGCTACACCTTC
cdr3_length: 19; j_call: TRBJ1-1; clone_size: NA; v_call: TRBV19; d_call: TRBD1; cdr3_aa: CASSIVRDRGLGENTEAFF; cdr3_nt: TGTGCCAGTAGTATCGTCCGGGACAGGGGGCTAGGAGAGAACACTGAAGCTTTCTTT
cdr3_length: 12; j_call: TRBJ2-7; clone_size: once; v_call: TRBV7-9; d_call: NA; cdr3_aa: CASSLGTYEQYF; cdr3_nt: TGTGCCAGCAGCTTAGGGACTTACGAGCAGTACTTC
cdr3_length: 15; j_call: TRBJ1-5; clone_size: few; v_call: TRBV11-2; d_call: NA; cdr3_aa: CASSLDLARGQPQHF; cdr3_nt: TGTGCCAGCAGCTTAGATCTGGCAAGGGGTCAGCCCCAGCATTTT
cdr3_length: 16; j_call: TRBJ2-2; clone_size: NA; v_call: TRBV11-2; d_call: NA; cdr3_aa: CASSLGGFANTGELFF; cdr3_nt: TGTGCCAGCAGCCTGGGCGGGTTCGCGAACACCGGGGAGCTGTTTTTT
cdr3_length: 19; j_call: TRBJ2-7; clone_size: NA; v_call: TRBV15; d_call: NA; cdr3_aa: CATSRDLPGVVRRSYEQYF; cdr3_nt: TGTGCCACCAGCAGAGATCTTCCAGGGGTTGTACGAAGGTCCTACGAGCAGTACTTC
cdr3_length: 14; j_call: TRBJ2-7; clone_size: NA; v_call: TRBV5-1; d_call: NA; cdr3_aa: CASSSENRPGEQYF; cdr3_nt: TGCGCCAGCAGCTCCGAAAACCGACCGGGCGAGCAGTACTTC
cdr3_length: 12; j_call: TRBJ1-2; clone_size: NA; v_call: TRBV30; d_call: NA; cdr3_aa: CASHGGQRFYTF; cdr3_nt: TGTGCCTCCCACGGGGGCCAAAGATTCTACACCTTC